This TCR beta chain was observed in a study of CD8 T cells in ankylosing spondylitis. Notes on the study in general: Among TCR beta sequences, a motif of under ten highly homologous variants appeared characteristic of ankylosing spondylitis blood. The authors reported significant enrichment of disease-linked clones in matched ankylosing spondylitis synovial fluid. Some of these motif variants have turned up before, in reports on reactive arthritis synovial fluid and blood.

CDR3 length: 12 amino acids. V lost 5 bases, J lost 2 bases, and 6 bases lay in between. Germline CDR1 is MNHEY and CDR2 is SVGAGI. One entry per CDR3 protein, called by TCRdb with MiXCR from the 5' RACE reads. Of about 160,000 distinct CDR3 sequences detected, roughly 18% appear once; the ten largest clones hold approximately 7.8%. This clonotype occurred many times. As yet, its antigen is unknown. This clonotype was sampled from a male donor with ankylosing spondylitis or in good health (not recorded which). This chain connects TRBV6-5 to TRBJ1-2; D perhaps matches TRBD1 (5 bases). Sequencing was performed on blood, either unsorted or a sorted T cell fraction (not recorded which). The CDR3 protein is CASSRTNYGYTF. CDR3 coding DNA: TGTGCCAGCAGTCGGACAAACTATGGCTACACCTTC.